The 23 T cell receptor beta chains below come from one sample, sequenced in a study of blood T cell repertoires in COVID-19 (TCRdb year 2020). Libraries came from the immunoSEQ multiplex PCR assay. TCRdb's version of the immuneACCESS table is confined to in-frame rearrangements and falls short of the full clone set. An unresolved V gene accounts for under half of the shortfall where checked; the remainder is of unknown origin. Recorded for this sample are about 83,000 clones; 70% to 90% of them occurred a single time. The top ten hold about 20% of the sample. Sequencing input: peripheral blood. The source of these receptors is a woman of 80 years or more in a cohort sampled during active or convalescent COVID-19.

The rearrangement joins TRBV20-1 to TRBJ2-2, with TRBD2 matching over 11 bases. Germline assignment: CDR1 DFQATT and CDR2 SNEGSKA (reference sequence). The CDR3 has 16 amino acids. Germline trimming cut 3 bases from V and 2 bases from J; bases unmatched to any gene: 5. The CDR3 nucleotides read TGCAGTGCTAGTCCCGGGACTAGCGGCAACACCGGGGAGCTGTTTTTT. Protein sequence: CSASPGTSGNTGELFF.

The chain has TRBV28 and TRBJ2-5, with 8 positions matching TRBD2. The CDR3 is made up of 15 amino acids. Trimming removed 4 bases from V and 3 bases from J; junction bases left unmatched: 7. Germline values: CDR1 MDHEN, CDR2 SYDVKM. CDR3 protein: CASSSPRGGKETQYF. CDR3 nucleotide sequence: TGTGCCAGCAGTTCCCCCCGGGGGGGTAAAGAGACCCAGTACTTC.

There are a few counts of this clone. The CDR3 nucleotides read TGTGCCAGTAGTCCGCGGGCCCGGGGGAGTGGCTACACCTTC. Its protein is CASSPRARGSGYTF. The chain employs TRBV19 and TRBJ1-2, with D tentatively TRBD1 (5 bases). The germline V and J ends were trimmed by 5 bases and 7 bases, with 17 bases remaining between them. Germline CDR1 reads LNHDA; CDR2 reads SQIVND (reference sequence). This CDR3 comprises 14 residues. The full variable domain, rest sourced from reference TRBV19 and TRBJ1-2, is DGGITQSPKYLFRKEGQNVTLSCEQNLNHDAMYWYRQDPGQGLRLIYYSQIVNDFQKGDIAEGYSVSREKKESFPLTVTSAQKNPTAFYLCASSPRARGSGYTFGSGTRLTVV.

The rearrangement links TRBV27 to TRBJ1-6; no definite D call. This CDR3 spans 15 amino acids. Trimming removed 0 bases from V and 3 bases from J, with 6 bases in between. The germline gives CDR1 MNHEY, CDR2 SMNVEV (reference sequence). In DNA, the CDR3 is TGTGCCAGCAGTTTATCTCCCCTCTATAATTCACCCCTCCACTTT. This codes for CASSLSPLYNSPLHF.

The CDR3 here is CASSLGQGVRTGNTIYF. The CDR3 DNA follows: TGCGCCAGCAGCCTTGGACAGGGGGTAAGAACTGGAAACACCATATATTTT. V and J are TRBV4-1 and TRBJ1-3; 10 nucleotides line up with TRBD1. This CDR3 is 17 amino acids long. The V and J ends lost 4 bases and 2 bases, in that order; junction bases with no gene match: 8. The germline V gene has CDR1 MGHRA and CDR2 YSYEKL.

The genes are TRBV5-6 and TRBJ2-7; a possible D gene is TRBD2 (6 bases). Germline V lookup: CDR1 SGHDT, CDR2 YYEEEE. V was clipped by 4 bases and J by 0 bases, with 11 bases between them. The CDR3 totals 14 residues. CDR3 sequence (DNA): TGTGCCAGCAGCGGGGACTCGAGCTCCTACGAGCAGTACTTC. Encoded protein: CASSGDSSSYEQYF.

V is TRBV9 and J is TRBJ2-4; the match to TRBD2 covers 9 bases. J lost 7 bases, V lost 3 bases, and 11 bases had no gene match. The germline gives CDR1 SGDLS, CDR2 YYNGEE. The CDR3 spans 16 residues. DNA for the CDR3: TGTGCCAGCAGCGGAGACTGGACTAGCGATACCAACATTCAGTACTTC. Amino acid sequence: CASSGDWTSDTNIQYF. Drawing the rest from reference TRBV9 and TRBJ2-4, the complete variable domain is DSGVTQTPKHLITATGQRVTLRCSPRSGDLSVYWYQQSLDQGLQFLIQYYNGEERAKGNILERFSAQQFPDLHSELNLSSLELGDSALYFCASSGDWTSDTNIQYFGAGTRLSVL.

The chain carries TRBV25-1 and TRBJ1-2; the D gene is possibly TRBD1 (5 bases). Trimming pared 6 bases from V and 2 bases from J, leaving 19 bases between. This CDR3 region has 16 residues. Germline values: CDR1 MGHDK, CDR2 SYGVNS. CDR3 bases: TGTGCCAGCAGAAATTCGGGGGACCCGGGGAACTATGGCTACACCTTC. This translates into CASRNSGDPGNYGYTF.

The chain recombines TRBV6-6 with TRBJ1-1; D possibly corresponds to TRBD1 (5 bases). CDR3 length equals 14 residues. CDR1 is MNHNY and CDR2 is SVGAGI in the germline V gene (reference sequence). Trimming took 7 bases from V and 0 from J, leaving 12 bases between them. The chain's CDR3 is CASTEDIMNTEAFF. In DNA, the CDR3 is TGTGCCAGCACCGAGGACATTATGAACACTGAAGCTTTCTTT.

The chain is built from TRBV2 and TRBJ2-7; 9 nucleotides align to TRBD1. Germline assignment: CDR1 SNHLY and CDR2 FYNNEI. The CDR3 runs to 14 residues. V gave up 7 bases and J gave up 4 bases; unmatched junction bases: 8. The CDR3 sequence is CASNSGTGSYEQYF. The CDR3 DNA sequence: TGTGCCAGCAACTCCGGGACAGGGTCGTACGAGCAGTACTTC.

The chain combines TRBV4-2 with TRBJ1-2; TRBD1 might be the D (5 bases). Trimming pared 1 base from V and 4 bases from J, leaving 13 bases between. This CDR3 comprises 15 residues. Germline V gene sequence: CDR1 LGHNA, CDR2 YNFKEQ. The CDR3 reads CASSQGSGFLYGYTF. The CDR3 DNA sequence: TGTGCCAGCAGCCAAGGGTCAGGGTTCCTCTATGGCTACACCTTC.

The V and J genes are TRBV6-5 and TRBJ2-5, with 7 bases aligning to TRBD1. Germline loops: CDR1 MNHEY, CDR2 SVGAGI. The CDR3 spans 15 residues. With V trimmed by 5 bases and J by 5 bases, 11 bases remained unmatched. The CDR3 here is CASSTQDRQMETQYF. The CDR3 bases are TGTGCCAGCAGTACCCAGGACAGGCAGATGGAGACCCAGTACTTC.

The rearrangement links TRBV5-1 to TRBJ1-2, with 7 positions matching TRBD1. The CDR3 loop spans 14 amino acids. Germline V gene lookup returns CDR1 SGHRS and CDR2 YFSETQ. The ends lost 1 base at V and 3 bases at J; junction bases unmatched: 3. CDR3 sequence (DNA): TGCGCCAGCAGCTTGTCAGGGGGGCACTATGGCTACACCTTC. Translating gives CASSLSGGHYGYTF.

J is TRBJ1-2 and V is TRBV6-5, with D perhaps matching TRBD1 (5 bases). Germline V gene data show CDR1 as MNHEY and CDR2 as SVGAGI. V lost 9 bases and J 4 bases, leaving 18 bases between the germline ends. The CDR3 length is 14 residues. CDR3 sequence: CASHTARGGYGYTF. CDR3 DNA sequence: TGTGCCAGTCACACAGCACGGGGGGGCTATGGCTACACCTTC.

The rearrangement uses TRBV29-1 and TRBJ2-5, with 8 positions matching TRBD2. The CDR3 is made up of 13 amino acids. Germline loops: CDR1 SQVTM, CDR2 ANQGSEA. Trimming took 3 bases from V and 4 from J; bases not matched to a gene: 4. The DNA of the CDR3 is TGCAGCGTTGAGGTCCTAGCGGGAGAGACCCAGTACTTC. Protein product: CSVEVLAGETQYF.

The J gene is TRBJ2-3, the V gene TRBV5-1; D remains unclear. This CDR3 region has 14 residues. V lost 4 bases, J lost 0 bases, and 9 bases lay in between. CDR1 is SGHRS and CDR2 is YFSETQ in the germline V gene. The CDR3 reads CASSTRYSTDTQYF. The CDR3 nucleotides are TGCGCCAGCAGCACCAGGTATAGCACAGATACGCAGTATTTT.

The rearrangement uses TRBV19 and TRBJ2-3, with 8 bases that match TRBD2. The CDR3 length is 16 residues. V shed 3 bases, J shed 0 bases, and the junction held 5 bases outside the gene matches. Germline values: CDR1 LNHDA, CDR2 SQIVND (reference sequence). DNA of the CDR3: TGTGCCAGTAGTATTTCGAGCGGGGGAAGCACAGATACGCAGTATTTT. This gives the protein CASSISSGGSTDTQYF.

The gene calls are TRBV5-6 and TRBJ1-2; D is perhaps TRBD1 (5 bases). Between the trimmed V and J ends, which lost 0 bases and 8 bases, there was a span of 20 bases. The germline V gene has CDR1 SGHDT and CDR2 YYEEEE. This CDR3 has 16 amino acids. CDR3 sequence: CASSLEYAGDGRGYTF. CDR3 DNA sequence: TGTGCCAGCAGCTTGGAGTACGCGGGGGATGGTCGCGGCTACACCTTC.

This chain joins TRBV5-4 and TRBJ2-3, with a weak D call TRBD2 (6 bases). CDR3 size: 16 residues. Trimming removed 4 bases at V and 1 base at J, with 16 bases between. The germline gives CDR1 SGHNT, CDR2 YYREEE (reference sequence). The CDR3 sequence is CASSAIGTRRTDTQYF. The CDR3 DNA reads TGTGCCAGCAGCGCTATCGGGACTCGCCGCACAGATACGCAGTATTTT.

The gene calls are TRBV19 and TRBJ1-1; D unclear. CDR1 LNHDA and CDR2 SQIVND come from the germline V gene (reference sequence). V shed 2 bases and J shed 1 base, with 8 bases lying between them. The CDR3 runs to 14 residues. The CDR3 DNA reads TGTGCCAGTAGTATACTTTCAGGGAACACTGAAGCTTTCTTT. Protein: CASSILSGNTEAFF.

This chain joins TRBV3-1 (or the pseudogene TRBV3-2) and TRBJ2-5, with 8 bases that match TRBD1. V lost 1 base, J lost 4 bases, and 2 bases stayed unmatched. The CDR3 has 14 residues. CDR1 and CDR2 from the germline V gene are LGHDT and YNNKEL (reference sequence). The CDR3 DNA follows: TGTGCCAGCAGCCAAGCTGACAGGGGAGAGACCCAGTACTTC. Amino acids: CASSQADRGETQYF.

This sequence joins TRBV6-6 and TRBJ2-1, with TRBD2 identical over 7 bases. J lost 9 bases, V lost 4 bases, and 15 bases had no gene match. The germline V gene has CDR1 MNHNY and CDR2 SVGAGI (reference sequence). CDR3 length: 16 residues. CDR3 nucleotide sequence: TGTGCCAGCAGTTCTTTCCTAGCGGCCCCCTCTAGTGAGCAGTTCTTC. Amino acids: CASSSFLAAPSSEQFF.

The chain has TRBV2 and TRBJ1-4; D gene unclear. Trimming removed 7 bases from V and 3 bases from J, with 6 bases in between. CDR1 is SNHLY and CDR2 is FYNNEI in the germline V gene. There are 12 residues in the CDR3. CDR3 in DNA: TGTGCCAGCAATCTTTCTAATGAAAAACTGTTTTTT. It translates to CASNLSNEKLFF.